This entry lists 32 T cell receptor beta chains sequenced from one sample in a study of T cell repertoires in cytomegalovirus infection. MiXCR, applied by TCRdb to the reads, yields one record per CDR3 protein. The repertoire consists of roughly 500,000 distinct CDR3 sequences, with 10% to 12% occurring once and the leading ten covering 10% to 13%. Sequenced material: PBMCs. The receptors were gathered from a human donor in good health (CMV status not recorded). Some clones in this sample may be carry-over from other donors' samples.

This clonotype was counted only a few times. The chain joins TRBV29-1 to TRBJ2-3; 7 bases fit TRBD1. J lost 4 bases, V lost 7 bases, and 8 bases had no gene match. The CDR3 loop spans 13 amino acids. The germline gives CDR1 SQVTM, CDR2 ANQGSEA. CDR3: CSAKPGQPDTQYF. CDR3 DNA: TGCAGCGCAAAACCGGGACAGCCAGATACGCAGTATTTT.

This clonotype was found many times. The chain has TRBV7-9 and TRBJ2-5; D not resolved. The germline gives CDR1 SEHNR, CDR2 FQNEAQ (reference sequence). Trimming removed 1 base at V and 4 bases at J, with 7 bases between. This CDR3 comprises 13 residues. In nucleotides, the CDR3 is TGTGCCAGCAGCTTAGATCCAACAGAGACCCAGTACTTC. This translates into CASSLDPTETQYF.

This clonotype was observed a handful of times. The chain uses TRBV29-1 and TRBJ2-6; 8 bases match TRBD1. The CDR3 extends over 16 amino acids. The V and J ends lost 4 bases and 0 bases, in that order; junction bases with no gene match: 5. The germline V gene encodes CDR1 SQVTM and CDR2 ANQGSEA. The DNA for the CDR3 is TGCAGCGTTGCGGACAGGGTAAACTCTGGGGCCAACGTCCTGACTTTC. Amino acids: CSVADRVNSGANVLTF.

This clonotype was observed many times. V is TRBV7-2 and J is TRBJ2-3, with 11 bases lining up with TRBD2. The CDR3 sequence is 16 residues long. Trimming cost V 3 bases and J 4 bases; bases outside gene matches: 6. Germline CDR1 is SGHTA and CDR2 is FQGNSA. This chain's CDR3 is CASSLLAGGWSDTQYF. CDR3 sequence (DNA): TGTGCCAGCAGCTTGCTAGCGGGAGGTTGGTCAGATACGCAGTATTTT.

This rearrangement joins TRBV6-5 to TRBJ1-1, with 7 bases that match TRBD1. The CDR3 runs 15 residues. In germline, CDR1 is MNHEY, CDR2 SVGAGI. V was clipped by 2 bases and J by 3 bases; unmatched bases: 6. The CDR3 DNA sequence: TGTGCCAGCAGTTACGTAGACAGGGCTGACACTGAAGCTTTCTTT. This translates into CASSYVDRADTEAFF.

This clonotype was observed at least ten times. The chain has TRBV27 and TRBJ1-6; no reliable D call. CDR1 is MNHEY and CDR2 is SMNVEV in the germline V gene (reference sequence). Deletions cut 0 bases from V and 0 bases from J, with 6 bases between. CDR3 size: 16 residues. The CDR3 DNA follows: TGTGCCAGCAGTTTATCAGGTCTCTCCTATAATTCACCCCTCCACTTT. Translated, it gives CASSLSGLSYNSPLHF.

V usage is TRBV5-1 and J usage is TRBJ2-7; D gene unclear. The CDR3 loop spans 12 amino acids. Germline CDR1 SGHRS, CDR2 YFSETQ. The V end was cut by 6 bases, the J end by 2 bases, with 9 bases between. For the CDR3, the DNA is TGCGCCAGCAAAGGAGAGACCTACGAGCAGTACTTC. Residues: CASKGETYEQYF. Full variable domain (outside the CDR3, taken from reference TRBV5-1 and TRBJ2-7): KAGVTQTPRYLIKTRGQQVTLSCSPISGHRSVSWYQQTPGQGLQFLFEYFSETQRNKGNFPGRFSGRQFSNSRSEMNVSTLELGDSALYLCASKGETYEQYFGPGTRLTVT.

This clonotype has more than one count but fewer than ten. The chain couples TRBV9 to TRBJ2-5, with 11 bases aligning to TRBD2. This CDR3 has 17 residues. Germline CDR1 reads SGDLS; CDR2 reads YYNGEE. The trim removed 4 bases at V and 5 bases at J, leaving 13 bases unmatched. The CDR3 region is CASSSPTSGDPGETQYF. The CDR3, as DNA: TGTGCCAGCAGCTCACCGACTAGCGGGGATCCCGGGGAGACCCAGTACTTC.

The chain employs TRBV11-1 and TRBJ1-1, with 8 bases fitting TRBD1. The CDR3 sequence is 14 residues long. Germline trimming cut 8 bases from V and 5 bases from J; bases unmatched to any gene: 10. CDR1 SGHAT and CDR2 FQDESV come from the germline V gene (reference sequence). CDR3 sequence: CASGANQGATEAFF. In nucleotides, the CDR3 is TGTGCCAGCGGCGCGAACCAGGGGGCAACTGAAGCTTTCTTT.

This clonotype was counted ten times or more. J is TRBJ2-4 and V is TRBV4-1; D might be TRBD2 (6 bases). CDR3 length equals 17 residues. Germline CDR1 MGHRA, CDR2 YSYEKL. V was shortened by 0 bases and J by 2 bases, with 14 bases between the two germline ends. This CDR3 is CASSQERGLATKNIQYF. As DNA, the CDR3 is TGCGCCAGCAGCCAAGAGCGTGGGCTAGCGACCAAAAACATTCAGTACTTC.

This clonotype was counted ten times or more. The V gene is TRBV20-1, the J gene TRBJ1-3, with 8 bases aligning to TRBD1. J was trimmed by 4 bases and V by 8 bases; bases with no gene match: 4. Germline lookup yields CDR1 DFQATT and CDR2 SNEGSKA (reference sequence). The CDR3 totals 12 residues. CDR3 protein: CSTYRGGNTIYF. Written as DNA, the CDR3 is TGCAGTACTTACAGGGGGGGAAACACCATATATTTT.

The rearrangement uses TRBV4-1 and TRBJ2-5; D tentatively reads TRBD1 or TRBD2 (5 bases each). V lost 4 bases, J lost 3 bases, and 18 bases lay in between. This CDR3 contains 16 residues. Looked up from germline, CDR1 is MGHRA and CDR2 is YSYEKL. CDR3 sequence (DNA): TGCGCCAGCAGCCCCAAACCCGGGACGATGAAAGAGACCCAGTACTTC. This sequence encodes CASSPKPGTMKETQYF.

In this sample, this clonotype turned up many times. The chain combines TRBV12-3 or TRBV12-4 with TRBJ1-2; 7 bases agree with TRBD1. CDR3 size: 15 residues. Losses at the gene ends were 3 bases for V and 3 bases for J; bases not matched to a gene: 7. CDR3 amino acids: CASSFRGRTHYGYTF. CDR3 DNA sequence: TGTGCCAGCAGTTTTAGGGGGCGTACGCACTATGGCTACACCTTC.

This clonotype has ten or more counts. The chain combines TRBV4-1 with TRBJ2-1; the match to TRBD1 covers 8 bases. This CDR3 is built from 15 residues. Unmatched junction bases numbered 12, after V lost 6 bases and J lost 8 bases. Germline V gene lookup returns CDR1 MGHRA and CDR2 YSYEKL. The chain's CDR3 is CASSLGQGPSDEQFF. The CDR3 DNA reads TGCGCCAGCAGTCTTGGACAGGGACCATCGGATGAGCAGTTCTTC.

The chain joins TRBV10-3 to TRBJ2-5, with no clear D. The CDR3 totals 13 residues. Germline loops: CDR1 ENHRY, CDR2 SYGVKD. Trimming removed 3 bases at V and 3 bases at J, with 8 bases between. The CDR3 coding sequence is TGTGCCATCAGTGATGGGCTGGAAGAGACCCAGTACTTC. This translates into CAISDGLEETQYF.

In its sample, this clonotype was seen a few times. J is TRBJ1-1 and V is TRBV5-4; D not resolved. The germline V gene has CDR1 SGHNT and CDR2 YYREEE (reference sequence). Trimming stripped 9 bases from V and 5 bases from J, with 11 bases between. The length of the CDR3 is 11 residues. The CDR3 region is CATKEGTEAFF. The CDR3 region has the DNA TGTGCCACTAAGGAGGGTACTGAAGCTTTCTTT.

The J gene is TRBJ2-4, the V gene TRBV3-1; perhaps TRBD2 as D (5 bases). The CDR3 runs 15 residues. V lost 4 bases and J lost 6, with 16 bases in between. The germline CDR1 and CDR2 sequences are LGHDT and YNNKEL (reference sequence). Here the CDR3 reads CASSPARRATNIQYF. CDR3 DNA sequence: TGTGCCAGCAGCCCCGCCCGGCGGGCAACAAACATTCAGTACTTC.

The chain uses TRBV5-1 and TRBJ2-5, with D perhaps TRBD1 or TRBD2 (5 bases each). Trimming cost V 2 bases and J 2 bases, with 13 bases left between them. CDR3 length: 15 residues. Germline V gene sequence: CDR1 SGHRS, CDR2 YFSETQ. CDR3 DNA sequence: TGCGCCAGCAGCTTCGGGGCGGGCACTCAAGAGACCCAGTACTTC. It encodes CASSFGAGTQETQYF.

This clonotype was found many times. This chain uses TRBV7-2 with TRBJ1-1; no reliable D call. This CDR3 contains 12 residues. Looked up from germline, CDR1 is SGHTA and CDR2 is FQGNSA. V was pared by 1 base and J by 4 bases, with 4 bases between. The CDR3 DNA is TGTGCCAGCAGCTTAGAATTCACTGAAGCTTTCTTT. Translation: CASSLEFTEAFF.

On this clonotype: At one end, the junction sequence differs from germline, possibly due to a read error. The V and J genes are TRBV20-1 and TRBJ1-6, with TRBD1 identical over 8 bases. The CDR3 totals 16 residues. Germline V gives CDR1 DFQATT, CDR2 SNEGSKA (reference sequence). The CDR3 sequence is CSASIPGQVYNSPLHF. The CDR3 coding sequence is TGCAGTGCTTCTATCCCGGGACAGGTCTATAATTCACCCCTCCATTTT.

This clonotype was recorded many times. V gene TRBV7-2 combines with J gene TRBJ2-5; TRBD2 might be the D (6 bases). Trimming pared 4 bases from V and 4 bases from J, leaving 13 bases between. Per the germline V gene, CDR1 is SGHTA and CDR2 is FQGNSA. The CDR3 loop spans 14 amino acids. In DNA form, the CDR3 reads TGTGCCAGCAGCTGGCGGCGGGACGGAGAGACCCAGTACTTC. Residues: CASSWRRDGETQYF.

This clonotype was observed at least ten times. This chain connects TRBV7-2 to TRBJ1-6, with D maybe TRBD1 (5 bases). CDR3 length: 17 amino acids. V dropped 1 base and J dropped 9 bases, with 19 bases sitting between them. CDR1 and CDR2 (germline): SGHTA, FQGNSA. CDR3 in DNA: TGTGCCAGCAGCTTAGTAGCAGGGCGGACCGGTGGTTCACCCCTCCACTTT. Its protein product is CASSLVAGRTGGSPLHF.

This clonotype was observed many times. The V call is TRBV12-5, the J call TRBJ1-1; D is unclear. Trimming left V 1 base short and J 1 base short, with 4 bases between. This CDR3 spans 13 amino acids. Per the germline V gene, CDR1 is LGHNT and CDR2 is FRNRAP. CDR3 in DNA: TGTGCTAGTGGTTTGGACTGGAACACTGAAGCTTTCTTT. Its translation is CASGLDWNTEAFF. The full variable domain, completed using reference TRBV12-5 and TRBJ1-1, is DARVTQTPRHKVTEMGQEVTMRCQPILGHNTVFWYRQTMMQGLELLAYFRNRAPLDDSGMPKDRFSAEMPDATLATLKIQPSEPRDSAVYFCASGLDWNTEAFFGQGTRLTVV.

Ten or more counts support this clonotype. The chain joins TRBV20-1 to TRBJ2-3; D unresolved. Germline CDR1 and CDR2: DFQATT and SNEGSKA (reference sequence). V was trimmed by 8 bases and J by 6 bases, leaving 24 bases between them. The CDR3 spans 15 residues. The CDR3, as DNA: TGCAGTCCCTATCCAGCGCCAACCACTTCGGATACGCAGTATTTT. Translating it yields CSPYPAPTTSDTQYF.

This clonotype was seen ten or more times. This chain links TRBV7-2 with TRBJ2-2; D gene uncertain. Between the trimmed V and J ends, which lost 0 bases and 5 bases, there was a span of 7 bases. The germline CDR1 and CDR2 sequences are SGHTA and FQGNSA. The CDR3 has 14 residues. CDR3 sequence (DNA): TGTGCCAGCAGCTTAGCGCGGAGTACCGGGGAGCTGTTTTTT. It is translated as CASSLARSTGELFF.

This clonotype was observed many times. The genes are TRBV7-8 and TRBJ1-2; D remains ambiguous. Looked up from germline, CDR1 is SGHVS and CDR2 is FQNEAQ. The CDR3 extends over 16 amino acids. V was pared by 1 base and J by 3 bases, with 15 bases between. The CDR3 nucleotides are TGTGCCAGCAGCTTAGATGTTCCGGGCCAATACTATGGCTACACCTTC. This gives the protein CASSLDVPGQYYGYTF.

This clonotype was picked up many times. The chain has TRBV12-3 or TRBV12-4 and TRBJ2-7; D possibly corresponds to TRBD1 (6 bases). V was cut by 5 bases and J by 2 bases, with 13 bases left in between. There are 14 residues in the CDR3. The DNA for the CDR3 is TGTGCCAGCAGTGATCAGGGGAATACCTACGAGCAGTACTTC. Residues: CASSDQGNTYEQYF.

A few counts support this clonotype. V gene TRBV9 combines with J gene TRBJ1-2; no definite D call. Germline V gene data show CDR1 as SGDLS and CDR2 as YYNGEE. Trimming cost V 1 base and J 8 bases, with 12 bases left between them. CDR3 size: 13 residues. The CDR3 bases are TGTGCCAGCAGCGTAACAGACACCTACGGCTACACCTTC. It encodes CASSVTDTYGYTF.

There are many counts of this clonotype. J is TRBJ1-5 and V is TRBV19; 8 bases match TRBD1. Germline CDR1 LNHDA, CDR2 SQIVND (reference sequence). There are 17 residues in the CDR3. Trimming cost V 4 bases and J 0 bases; bases outside gene matches: 8. DNA of the CDR3: TGTGCCAGTAGTACTTGGACAGGGTCCCATAGCAATCAGCCCCAGCATTTT. Its protein product is CASSTWTGSHSNQPQHF.

This clonotype was picked up many times. The chain couples TRBV6-1 to TRBJ2-7; 9 bases map to TRBD2. V shed 6 bases and J 0 bases; nucleotides not matched to a gene: 6. The length of the CDR3 is 15 residues. Germline CDR1 reads MNHNS; CDR2 reads SASEGT. The CDR3: CASRDEAGGSYEQYF. CDR3 DNA: TGTGCCAGCAGAGACGAAGCGGGAGGCTCCTACGAGCAGTACTTC.

This rearrangement joins TRBV4-1 to TRBJ2-7, with 7 nucleotides matching TRBD1. The trim removed 3 bases at V and 1 base at J, leaving 6 bases unmatched. The CDR3 covers 15 residues. Germline values: CDR1 MGHRA, CDR2 YSYEKL. This chain's CDR3 is CASSQGGTASYEQYF. DNA of the CDR3: TGCGCCAGCAGCCAGGGTGGGACAGCATCCTACGAGCAGTACTTC.

This clonotype was seen repeatedly, ten times or more. The chain combines TRBV7-8 with TRBJ2-5; D gene ambiguous. CDR1 is SGHVS and CDR2 is FQNEAQ in the germline V gene. With 1 base removed from V and 5 bases from J, the gap between germline ends came to 11 bases. The CDR3 runs 14 residues. The CDR3 spells CASSLVGSGETQYF. Here the CDR3 DNA reads TGTGCCAGCAGCTTAGTCGGGTCAGGCGAGACCCAGTACTTC. The variable domain in full, with the rest retrieved from reference TRBV7-8 and TRBJ2-5, is GAGVSQSPRYKVAKRGQDVALRCDPISGHVSLFWYQQALGQGPEFLTYFQNEAQLDKSGLPSDRFFAERPEGSVSTLKIQRTQQEDSAVYLCASSLVGSGETQYFGPGTRLLVL.